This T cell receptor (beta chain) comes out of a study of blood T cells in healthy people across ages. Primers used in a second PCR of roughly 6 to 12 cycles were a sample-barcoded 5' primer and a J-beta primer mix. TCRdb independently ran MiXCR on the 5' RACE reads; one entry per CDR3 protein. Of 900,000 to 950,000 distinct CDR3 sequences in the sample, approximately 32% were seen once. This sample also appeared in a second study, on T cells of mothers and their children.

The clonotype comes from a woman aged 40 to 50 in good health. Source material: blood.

The CDR3 sequence: CASSLVPGGAGGGYTF. The CDR3 coding sequence is TGTGCCAGCAGCTTGGTGCCAGGGGGCGCAGGTGGTGGCTACACCTTC. The J gene is TRBJ1-2, the V gene TRBV5-6; 8 positions match TRBD1. The junction had 11 bases not matched to a gene; V was cut back by 0 bases and J by 7 bases. Germline CDR1 reads SGHDT; CDR2 reads YYEEEE. The length of the CDR3 is 16 residues. The full variable domain, with the rest looked up from reference TRBV5-6 and TRBJ1-2, is DAGVTQSPTHLIKTRGQQVTLRCSPKSGHDTVSWYQQALGQGPQFIFQYYEEEERQRGNFPDRFSGHQFPNYSSELNVNALLLGDSALYLCASSLVPGGAGGGYTFGSGTRLTVV.